This T cell receptor (beta chain) derives from a study of vaccination and CD4 T cells after COVID-19. Study-level information: The convalescents comprised six males and four females, two of them Hispanic. Vaccination of participants consisted of two doses of either BNT162b2 or mRNA-1273 vaccine.

Note on this clonotype: What it recognizes is unknown.

Sequence data for DNA of cultured CD4+ T cells were generated by the Oncomine TCR Beta short-read assay. TCRdb re-called the PCR reads through MiXCR, storing one row per CDR3 protein. The data contain 20,000 or so distinct CDR3 sequences, 45% to 60% of them singletons. With 4 bases clipped from V and 6 bases from J, the junction kept 10 bases outside the gene matches. The germline V gene has CDR1 MNHNS and CDR2 SASEGT. This CDR3 has 16 residues. Treatment reported: roughly 10-day PBMC culture with coronavirus spike peptide pools or control peptides (ViraFEST assay). Sequenced sample: CD4+ T cells from blood, cultured in vitro. The source of this sequence is a human donor who had recovered from COVID-19. V is TRBV6-1 and J is TRBJ2-3; TRBD1 matches at 10 bases. The CDR3 DNA follows: TGTGCCAGCAGTGCCTACCGGACAGGGGGTATGGATACGCAGTATTTT. This translates into CASSAYRTGGMDTQYF.